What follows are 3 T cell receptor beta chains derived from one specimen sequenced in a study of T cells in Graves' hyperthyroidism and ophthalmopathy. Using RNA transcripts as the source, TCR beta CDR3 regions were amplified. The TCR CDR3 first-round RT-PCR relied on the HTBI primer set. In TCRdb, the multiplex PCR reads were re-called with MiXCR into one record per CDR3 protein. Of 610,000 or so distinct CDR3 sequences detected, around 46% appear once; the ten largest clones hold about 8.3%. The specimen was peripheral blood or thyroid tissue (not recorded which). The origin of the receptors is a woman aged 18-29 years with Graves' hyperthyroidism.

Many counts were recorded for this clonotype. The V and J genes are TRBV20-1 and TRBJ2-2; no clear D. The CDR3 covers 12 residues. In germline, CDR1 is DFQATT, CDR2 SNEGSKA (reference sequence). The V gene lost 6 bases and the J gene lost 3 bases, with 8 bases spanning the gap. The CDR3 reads CSASVDTGELFF. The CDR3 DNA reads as TGCAGTGCCTCGGTGGACACCGGGGAGCTGTTTTTT.

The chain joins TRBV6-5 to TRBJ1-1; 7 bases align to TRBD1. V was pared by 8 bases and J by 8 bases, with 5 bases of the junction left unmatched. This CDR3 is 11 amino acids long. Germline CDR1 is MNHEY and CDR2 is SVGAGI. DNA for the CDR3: TGTGCCAGCCAGAAGACAGGGGAAGCTTTCTTT. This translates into CASQKTGEAFF.

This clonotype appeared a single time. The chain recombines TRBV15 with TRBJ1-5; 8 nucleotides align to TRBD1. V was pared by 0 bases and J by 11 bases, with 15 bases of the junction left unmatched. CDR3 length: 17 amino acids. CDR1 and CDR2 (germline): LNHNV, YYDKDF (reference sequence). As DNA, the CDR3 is TGTGCCACCAGCAGAGATAGCTGGACAGGGACCCAAGAGACCCAGCATTTT. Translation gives CATSRDSWTGTQETQHF.